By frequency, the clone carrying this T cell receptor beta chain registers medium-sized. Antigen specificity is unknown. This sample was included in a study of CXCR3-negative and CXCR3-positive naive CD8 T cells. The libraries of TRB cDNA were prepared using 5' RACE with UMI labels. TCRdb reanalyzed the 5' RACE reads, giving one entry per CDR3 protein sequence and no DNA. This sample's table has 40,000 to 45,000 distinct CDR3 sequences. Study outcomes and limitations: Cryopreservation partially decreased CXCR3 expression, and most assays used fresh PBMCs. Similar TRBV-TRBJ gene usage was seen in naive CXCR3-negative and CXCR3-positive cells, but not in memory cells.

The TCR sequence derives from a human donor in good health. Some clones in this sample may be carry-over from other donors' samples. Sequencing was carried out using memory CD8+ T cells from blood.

CDR3 region: CASSLGGLDRSTDTQYF. The chain recombines TRBV7-9 with TRBJ2-3; TCRdb's D call, TRBD2, is unchecked because there is no DNA. Germline CDR1 and CDR2: SEHNR and FQNEAQ (reference sequence). This CDR3 comprises 17 residues. Full variable domain (rest looked up from reference TRBV7-9 and TRBJ2-3): DTGVSQNPRHKITKRGQNVTFRCDPISEHNRLYWYRQTLGQGPEFLTYFQNEAQLEKSRLLSDRFSAERPKGSFSTLEIQRTEQGDSAMYLCASSLGGLDRSTDTQYFGPGTRLTVL.